Within the sample, the clone carrying this T cell receptor beta chain is large (0.1 to 1%). What it binds is not known. This sample stems from a study of immune heterogeneity within non-small cell lung tumors. For the study at large: In total, the tumors were 4 squamous cell carcinomas, around ten non-squamous carcinomas and 1 not otherwise specified. General observations from the study: Site-unique high-frequency clones occurred alongside identical dominant CDR3 beta clonotypes that recurred across tumor sites within a patient. For the most part, the T-cell receptor beta clonotypes present at high frequency were distinct from one individual patient to the next. With local tumor mutational burden, local T-cell clonality showed a moderate but significant correlation (R about 0.34).

Template material for each sample was 450 to 750 ng of bulk tumor genomic DNA. Every primary tumor yielded several biopsies, spaced far apart, that were taken during surgery. Those enrolled were patients newly diagnosed with untreated non-small cell lung cancer and undergoing curative surgery. TCR beta CDR3 was amplified by multiplex PCR using 32 V and 13 J primers. MiXCR, applied by TCRdb to the multiplex PCR reads, yields one record per CDR3 protein. This sample yields about 2,900 distinct CDR3 sequences, of which approximately 48% are seen a single time; more than 8% belongs to the top ten. This CDR3 contains 15 residues. Trimming removed 4 bases at V and 2 bases at J, with 18 bases between. CDR1 and CDR2 from the germline V gene are DFQATT and SNEGSKA (reference sequence).

This receptor was identified in an older woman with non-small cell lung cancer. V and J are TRBV20-1 and TRBJ2-7; a weak D match, TRBD2 (6 bases). Sequenced material: lung tumor tissue. The CDR3 DNA is TGCAGTGCTATCAACCCGGGACTTAGAGCCTACGAGCAGTACTTC. Translated: CSAINPGLRAYEQYF.